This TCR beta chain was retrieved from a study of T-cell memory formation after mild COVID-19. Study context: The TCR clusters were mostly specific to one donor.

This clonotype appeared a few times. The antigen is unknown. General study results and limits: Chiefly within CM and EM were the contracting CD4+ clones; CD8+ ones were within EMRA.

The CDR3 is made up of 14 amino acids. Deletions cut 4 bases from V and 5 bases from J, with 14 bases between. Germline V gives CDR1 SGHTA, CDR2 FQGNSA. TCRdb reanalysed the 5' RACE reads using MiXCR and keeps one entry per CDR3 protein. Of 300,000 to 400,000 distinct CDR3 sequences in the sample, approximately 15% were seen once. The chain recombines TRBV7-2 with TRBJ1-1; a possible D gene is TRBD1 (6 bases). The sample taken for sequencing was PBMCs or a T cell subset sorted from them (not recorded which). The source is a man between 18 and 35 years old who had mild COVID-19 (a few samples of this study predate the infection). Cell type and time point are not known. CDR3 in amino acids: CASSYADRFTEAFF. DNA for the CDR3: TGTGCCAGCAGCTACGCCGACAGGTTTACTGAAGCTTTCTTT. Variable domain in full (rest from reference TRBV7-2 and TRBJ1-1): GAGVSQSPSNKVTEKGKDVELRCDPISGHTALYWYRQSLGQGLEFLIYFQGNSAPDKSGLPSDRFSAERTGGSVSTLTIQRTQQEDSAVYLCASSYADRFTEAFFGQGTRLTVV.